These T cell receptor beta chains were read from a single sample in a study of T cells after yellow fever vaccination. TCRdb reprocessed the 5' RACE reads with MiXCR, giving one entry per CDR3 protein. This sample has about 360,000 distinct CDR3 sequences, with more than 5.5% found just once. The sample was PBMCs, taken 5 days after the yellow fever booster vaccination. The source is a man younger than 45 who received the YFV17D yellow fever vaccine. Each CDR3 is given with its conserved first and last residue. The order of the fields is V gene, D gene, J gene, clone size, CDR3 protein, CDR3 DNA. A D gene is named only where the DNA matches it firmly. Expanded clones get a size class; other rows say once, few or many, or leave the size out.

TRBV10-3	.	TRBJ2-1	few	CAISEWGEIAEQFF	TGTGCCATCAGTGAGTGGGGGGAGATTGCTGAGCAGTTCTTC
TRBV24-1	TRBD1	TRBJ2-2	few	CATGQGGTGELFF	TGTGCCACCGGACAGGGCGGCACCGGGGAGCTGTTTTTT
TRBV5-6	.	TRBJ1-5	many	CASSLGNQPQHF	TGTGCCAGCAGCTTGGGCAATCAGCCCCAGCATTTT
TRBV20-1	TRBD2	TRBJ2-7	few	CSAQASGRPYEQYF	TGCAGTGCTCAAGCTAGCGGGAGACCCTACGAGCAGTACTTC
TRBV7-8	TRBD2	TRBJ2-1	many	CASSPSGIPLYNEQFF	TGTGCCAGCAGCCCTAGCGGGATACCGCTCTACAATGAGCAGTTCTTC
TRBV5-1	.	TRBJ1-2	few	CASSPTGTDYGYTF	TGCGCCAGCAGCCCTACCGGGACGGACTATGGCTACACCTTC
TRBV18	TRBD1	TRBJ2-1	few	CASSPPRTGYNEQFF	TGTGCCAGCTCACCACCTAGGACAGGGTACAATGAGCAGTTCTTC
TRBV11-3	.	TRBJ2-1	few	CASSLVVQRAGAYNEQFF	TGTGCCAGCAGCTTAGTCGTACAGAGGGCGGGCGCCTACAATGAGCAGTTCTTC
TRBV5-1	TRBD2	TRBJ2-1	few	CASSLAGLAGTHNEQFF	TGCGCCAGCAGCTTAGCGGGACTAGCGGGCACCCACAATGAGCAGTTCTTC
TRBV5-1	.	TRBJ1-1	many	CASSLDRWDTEAFF	TGCGCCAGCAGCTTGGACCGCTGGGACACTGAAGCTTTCTTT
TRBV12-3/TRBV12-4	.	TRBJ2-1	.	CASSLVGNYNEQFF	TGTGCCAGCAGTTTAGTGGGGAATTACAATGAGCAGTTCTTC
TRBV3-1	TRBD2	TRBJ2-5	few	CASRPSASGAIETQYF	TGTGCCAGCAGACCGTCGGCGAGCGGGGCCATAGAGACCCAGTACTTC
TRBV28	.	TRBJ1-2	.	CASSFGSDGYTF	TGTGCCAGCAGTTTCGGCTCGGATGGCTACACCTTC
TRBV7-2	TRBD2	TRBJ2-2	few	CASTLAREFTGELFF	TGTGCCAGCACGCTCGCGCGGGAGTTCACCGGGGAGCTGTTTTTT
TRBV20-1	TRBD1	TRBJ1-5	few	CSARDPRTGARNQPQHF	TGCAGTGCTAGAGATCCGAGGACAGGGGCGCGCAATCAGCCCCAGCATTTT
TRBV12-3/TRBV12-4	.	TRBJ2-7	many	CASSLQASDTYEQYF	TGTGCCAGCAGTTTACAGGCTAGCGATACCTACGAGCAGTACTTC
TRBV3-1	TRBD2	TRBJ2-3	.	CASSLRGVAGADTQYF	TGTGCCAGCAGCCTTAGGGGAGTAGCGGGAGCCGATACGCAGTATTTT
TRBV5-4	TRBD1	TRBJ2-7	few	CASSFAPGQGRGYEQYF	TGTGCCAGCAGCTTTGCCCCGGGACAGGGAAGGGGCTACGAGCAGTACTTC
TRBV5-1	TRBD1	TRBJ1-5	few	CASSWQGAPNQPQHF	TGCGCCAGCAGCTGGCAGGGGGCCCCGAATCAGCCCCAGCATTTT
TRBV7-9	TRBD2	TRBJ2-1	few	CASSNTGTSVNEQFF	TGTGCCAGCAGCAACACCGGGACTAGCGTCAATGAGCAGTTCTTC
TRBV2	TRBD2	TRBJ2-1	many	CASSVSGLAGDYEQFF	TGTGCCAGCAGTGTATCAGGACTAGCGGGAGATTATGAGCAGTTCTTC
TRBV28	TRBD2	TRBJ2-1	once	CASSPGGREGNEQFF	TGTGCCAGCAGTCCGGGCGGGAGGGAGGGGAATGAGCAGTTCTTC
TRBV4-2	.	TRBJ1-5	few	CASSQDTAGQPQHF	TGTGCCAGCAGCCAAGACACCGCCGGACAGCCCCAGCATTTT
TRBV7-6	.	TRBJ2-5	few	CASSLPPHRAQYF	TGTGCCAGCAGCCTTCCTCCGCACCGGGCCCAGTACTTC
TRBV7-6	.	TRBJ1-1	many	CASSLSQNTEAFF	TGTGCCAGCAGCTTAAGCCAGAACACTGAAGCTTTCTTT
TRBV12-3/TRBV12-4	TRBD2	TRBJ2-3	.	CASTPGGTDTQYF	TGTGCCAGCACCCCGGGGGGGACAGATACGCAGTATTTT
TRBV7-3	.	TRBJ2-3	many	CASSRNSADTQYF	TGTGCCAGCAGCCGTAATTCCGCAGATACGCAGTATTTT
TRBV6-6	.	TRBJ2-7	.	CASSSPSVYEQYF	TGTGCCAGCAGTTCTCCTAGCGTGTACGAGCAGTACTTC
TRBV6-2/TRBV6-3	.	TRBJ2-3	few	CASSYSTARDTQYF	TGTGCCAGCAGTTACTCGACAGCCAGGGATACGCAGTATTTT
TRBV9	TRBD2	TRBJ2-3	many	CASSSGLAVDTQYF	TGTGCCAGCAGCAGCGGACTAGCGGTAGATACGCAGTATTTT
TRBV29-1	.	TRBJ2-7	many	CSVADYKEYEQYF	TGCAGCGTGGCGGACTACAAGGAGTACGAGCAGTACTTC
TRBV6-2/TRBV6-3	.	TRBJ2-1	.	CASSLAPISYNEQFF	TGTGCCAGCAGTCTAGCGCCCATTTCCTACAATGAGCAGTTCTTC
TRBV11-2	TRBD2	TRBJ2-1	.	CASSQQRTSLRDEQFF	TGTGCCAGCAGCCAACAACGGACTAGCCTTCGAGATGAGCAGTTCTTC
TRBV12-3/TRBV12-4	.	TRBJ2-5	many	CASSFDQDRLETQYF	TGTGCCAGCAGTTTTGATCAGGACCGCCTGGAGACCCAGTACTTC
TRBV7-2	.	TRBJ2-3	many	CASTRLGISSTDTQYF	TGTGCCAGCACCCGCCTTGGGATATCTAGCACAGATACGCAGTATTTT
TRBV29-1	TRBD2	TRBJ2-1	many	CSVDRLAGLDEQFF	TGCAGCGTTGATCGACTAGCGGGATTGGATGAGCAGTTCTTC
TRBV6-2/TRBV6-3	TRBD2	TRBJ2-5	few	CASKREGQETQYF	TGTGCCAGCAAGCGGGAGGGCCAAGAGACCCAGTACTTC
TRBV20-1	.	TRBJ2-1	many	CSASSGLRVNEQFF	TGCAGTGCTTCCTCGGGACTTCGTGTCAATGAGCAGTTCTTC
TRBV7-9	TRBD1	TRBJ2-7	many	CASSNRGVSYEQYF	TGTGCCAGCAGCAACAGGGGGGTCTCCTACGAGCAGTACTTC
TRBV28	TRBD2	TRBJ2-1	.	CASSRPTSGASSYNEQFF	TGTGCCAGCAGTAGACCTACTAGCGGTGCAAGCTCCTACAATGAGCAGTTCTTC
TRBV5-1	.	TRBJ1-1	.	CASLLGPGVNTEAFF	TGCGCCAGCCTCTTAGGACCAGGGGTGAACACTGAAGCTTTCTTT
TRBV10-3	TRBD2	TRBJ2-7	many	CATTPGLAGGISYEQYF	TGTGCCACCACACCGGGACTAGCGGGAGGTATATCCTACGAGCAGTACTTC
TRBV15	.	TRBJ2-1	few	CATSRPGSYNEQFF	TGTGCCACCAGCAGACCCGGGTCCTACAATGAGCAGTTCTTC
TRBV6-5	TRBD2	TRBJ2-1	.	CASSYSRGSGLYNEQFF	TGTGCCAGCAGTTACTCGAGGGGTAGCGGGCTCTACAATGAGCAGTTCTTC
TRBV7-3	.	TRBJ2-1	many	CASSLGASANEQFF	TGTGCCAGCAGCTTAGGGGCTAGCGCGAATGAGCAGTTCTTC
TRBV5-4	.	TRBJ2-5	.	CASSPRSPGAETQYF	TGTGCCAGCAGCCCAAGGTCTCCGGGGGCAGAGACCCAGTACTTC
TRBV20-1	.	TRBJ2-7	many	CSASPNYEQYF	TGCAGTGCGAGCCCCAACTACGAGCAGTACTTC
TRBV7-8	.	TRBJ2-7	few	CASSFDRYHEQYF	TGTGCCAGCAGCTTCGACAGGTACCACGAGCAGTACTTC
TRBV12-3/TRBV12-4	.	TRBJ1-2	many	CASSLGDGYTF	TGTGCCAGCAGTTTGGGAGATGGCTACACCTTC
TRBV5-1	.	TRBJ2-1	.	CASSLGQASNEQFF	TGCGCCAGCAGCTTGGGACAGGCTTCCAATGAGCAGTTCTTC
TRBV12-3/TRBV12-4	.	TRBJ2-1	few	CASISGGTYNEQFF	TGTGCCAGCATCTCCGGCGGAACCTACAATGAGCAGTTCTTC
TRBV28	.	TRBJ2-5	.	CASSLGRGARETQYF	TGTGCCAGCAGTTTAGGCCGTGGGGCGCGGGAGACCCAGTACTTC
TRBV10-2	.	TRBJ1-2	.	CASSRGSFYGYTF	TGCGCCAGCAGCCGGGGCAGCTTCTATGGCTACACCTTC
TRBV7-2	.	TRBJ2-2	.	CASSVARGKNGELFF	TGTGCCAGCAGCGTCGCCCGGGGGAAGAACGGGGAGCTGTTTTTT
TRBV12-3/TRBV12-4	.	TRBJ2-7	many	CASSLLGQGPYEQYF	TGTGCCAGCAGTTTGTTGGGGCAGGGACCCTACGAGCAGTACTTC
TRBV20-1	.	TRBJ2-5	few	CSATPPDTYQETQYF	TGCAGTGCGACTCCCCCAGACACGTACCAAGAGACCCAGTACTTC